This TCR beta chain was found in a study of neurological immune-mediated disorders. Via MiXCR, TCRdb re-called the 5' RACE reads, giving one row per CDR3 protein. The sample has tens of thousands of distinct CDR3 sequences; about 2.3% are singletons. The sample holds many counts of this clonotype. This CDR3 comprises 16 residues. The V and J ends lost 3 bases and 3 bases, in that order; junction bases with no gene match: 7. Germline CDR1 SGHDN, CDR2 FVKESK. Sample: PBMCs. The chain joins TRBV14 to TRBJ2-1; 8 nucleotides align to TRBD2. This sequence originates from a man in his forties or fifties with multiple sclerosis. The CDR3 DNA follows: TGTGCCAGCAGCCAGGGGCGGGGGGCGATCTACAATGAGCAGTTCTTC. Its protein is CASSQGRGAIYNEQFF.